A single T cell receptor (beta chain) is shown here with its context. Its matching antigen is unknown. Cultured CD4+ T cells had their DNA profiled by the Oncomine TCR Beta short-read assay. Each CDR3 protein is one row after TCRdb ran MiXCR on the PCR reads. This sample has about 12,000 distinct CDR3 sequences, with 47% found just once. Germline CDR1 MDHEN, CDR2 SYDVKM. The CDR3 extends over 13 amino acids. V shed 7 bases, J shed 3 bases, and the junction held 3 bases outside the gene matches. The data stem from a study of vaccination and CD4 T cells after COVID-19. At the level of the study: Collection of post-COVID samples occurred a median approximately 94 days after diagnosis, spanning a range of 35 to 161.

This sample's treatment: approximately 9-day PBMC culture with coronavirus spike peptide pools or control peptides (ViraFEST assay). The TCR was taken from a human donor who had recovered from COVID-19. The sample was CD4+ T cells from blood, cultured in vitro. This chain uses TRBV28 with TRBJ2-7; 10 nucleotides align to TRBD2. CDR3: CASTTSGNYEQYF. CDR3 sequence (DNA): TGTGCCAGCACCACTAGCGGGAACTACGAGCAGTACTTC. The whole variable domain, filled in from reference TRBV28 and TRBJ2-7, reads DVKVTQSSRYLVKRTGEKVFLECVQDMDHENMFWYRQDPGLGLRLIYFSYDVKMKEKGDIPEGYSVSREKKERFSLILESASTNQTSMYLCASTTSGNYEQYFGPGTRLTVT.